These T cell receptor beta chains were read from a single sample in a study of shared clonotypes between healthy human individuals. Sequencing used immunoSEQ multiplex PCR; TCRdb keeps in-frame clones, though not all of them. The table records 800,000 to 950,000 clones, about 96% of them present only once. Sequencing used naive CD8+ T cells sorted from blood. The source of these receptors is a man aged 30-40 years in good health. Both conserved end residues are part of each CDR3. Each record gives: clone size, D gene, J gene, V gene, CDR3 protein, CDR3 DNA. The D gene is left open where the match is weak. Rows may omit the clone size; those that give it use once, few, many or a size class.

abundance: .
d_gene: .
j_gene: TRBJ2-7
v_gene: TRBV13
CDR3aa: CASFRRDSTYEQYF
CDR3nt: TGTGCCAGCTTCCGACGAGACTCGACCTACGAGCAGTACTTC

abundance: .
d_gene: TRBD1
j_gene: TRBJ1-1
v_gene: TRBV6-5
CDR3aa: CASSYSEGAPAFF
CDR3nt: TGTGCCAGCAGTTACTCCGAGGGGGCCCCAGCTTTCTTT

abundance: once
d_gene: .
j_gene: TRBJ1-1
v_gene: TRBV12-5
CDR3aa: CASGGNTEAFF
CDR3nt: TGTGCTAGTGGGGGGAACACTGAAGCTTTCTTT

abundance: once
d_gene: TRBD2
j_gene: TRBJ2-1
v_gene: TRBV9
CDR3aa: CASSVSGLAGGPEQFF
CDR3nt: TGTGCCAGCAGCGTTTCGGGACTAGCGGGAGGTCCAGAGCAGTTCTTC

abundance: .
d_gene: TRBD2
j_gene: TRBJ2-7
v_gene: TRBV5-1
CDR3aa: CASSSSGLAPDTSYEQYF
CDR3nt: TGCGCCAGCAGCTCTTCGGGACTAGCGCCTGACACCTCCTACGAGCAGTACTTC

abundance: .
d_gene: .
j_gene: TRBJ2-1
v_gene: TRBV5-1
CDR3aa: CASSFLKLGLGRTDEQFF
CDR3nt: TGCGCCAGCAGCTTCTTAAAACTAGGGCTGGGCAGGACCGATGAGCAGTTCTTC

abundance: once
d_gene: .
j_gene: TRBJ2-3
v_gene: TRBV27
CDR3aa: CASSPSPGTPPSTDTQYF
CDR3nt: TGTGCCAGCAGTCCATCCCCCGGGACTCCCCCTAGCACAGATACGCAGTATTTT

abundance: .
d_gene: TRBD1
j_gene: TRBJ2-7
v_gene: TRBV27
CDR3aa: CASSLTGAYEQYF
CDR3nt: TGTGCCAGCAGTTTGACAGGGGCATACGAGCAGTACTTC

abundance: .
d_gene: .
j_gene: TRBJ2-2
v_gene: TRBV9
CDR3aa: CASRQDSNTGELFF
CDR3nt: TGTGCCAGCAGACAAGATTCCAACACCGGGGAGCTGTTTTTT

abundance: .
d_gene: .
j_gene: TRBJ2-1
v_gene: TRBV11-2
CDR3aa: CASSPPHYNEQFF
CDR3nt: TGTGCCAGCAGCCCTCCGCACTACAATGAGCAGTTCTTC

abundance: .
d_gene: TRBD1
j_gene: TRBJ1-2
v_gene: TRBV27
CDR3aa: CASSRTGDPYYGYTF
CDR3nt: TGTGCCAGCAGTCGGACAGGGGACCCATACTATGGCTACACCTTC

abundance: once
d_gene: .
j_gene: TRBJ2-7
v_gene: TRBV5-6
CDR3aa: CASSLEGLTGMVNEQYF
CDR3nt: TGTGCCAGCAGCTTGGAAGGTCTGACAGGCATGGTCAACGAGCAGTACTTC

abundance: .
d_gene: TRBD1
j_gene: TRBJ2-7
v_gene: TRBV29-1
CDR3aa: CSVETGQGSYEQYF
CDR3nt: TGCAGCGTTGAAACGGGACAGGGATCCTACGAGCAGTACTTC

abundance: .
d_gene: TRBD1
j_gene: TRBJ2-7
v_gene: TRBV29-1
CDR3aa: CSVGTESEQYF
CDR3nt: TGCAGCGTGGGGACAGAATCCGAGCAGTACTTC

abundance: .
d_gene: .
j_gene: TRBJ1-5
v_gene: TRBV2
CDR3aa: CASTSLEQGRNGPQHF
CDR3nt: TGTGCCAGCACCTCCCTGGAACAGGGTCGCAACGGGCCCCAGCATTTT

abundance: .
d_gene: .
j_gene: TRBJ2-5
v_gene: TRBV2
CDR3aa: CASSAGNRSYQETQYF
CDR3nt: TGTGCCAGCAGCGCAGGGAACAGGTCGTACCAAGAGACCCAGTACTTC

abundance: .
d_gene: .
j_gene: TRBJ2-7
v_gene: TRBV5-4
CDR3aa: CASSPVSDLGDEQYF
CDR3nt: TGTGCCAGCAGCCCTGTTAGCGACCTGGGTGACGAGCAGTACTTC

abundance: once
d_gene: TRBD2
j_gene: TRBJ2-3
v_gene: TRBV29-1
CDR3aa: CSVPGTSGMSTDTQYF
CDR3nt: TGCAGCGTTCCGGGGACTAGCGGGATGAGCACAGATACGCAGTATTTT

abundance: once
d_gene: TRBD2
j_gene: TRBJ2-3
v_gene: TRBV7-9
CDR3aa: CASSFTSGRNTDTQYF
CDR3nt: TGTGCCAGCAGCTTTACGAGCGGGAGGAACACAGATACGCAGTATTTT

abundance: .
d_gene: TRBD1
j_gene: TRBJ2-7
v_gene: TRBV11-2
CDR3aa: CASSLDLGLPRTGPYEQYF
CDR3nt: TGTGCCAGCAGCTTAGATCTAGGCCTACCCCGGACAGGGCCCTACGAGCAGTACTTC

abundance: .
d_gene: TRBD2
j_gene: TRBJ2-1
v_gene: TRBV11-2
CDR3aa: CASSLLLLADYNEQFF
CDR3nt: TGTGCCAGCAGCTTACTCCTCCTAGCGGACTACAATGAGCAGTTCTTC

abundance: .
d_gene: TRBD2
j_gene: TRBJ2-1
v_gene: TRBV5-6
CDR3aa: CASSLSVAGNYNEQFF
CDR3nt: TGTGCCAGCAGCTTGTCGGTAGCGGGTAATTACAATGAGCAGTTCTTC

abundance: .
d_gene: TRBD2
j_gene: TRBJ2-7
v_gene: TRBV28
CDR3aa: CASSISGRGSYEQYF
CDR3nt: TGTGCCAGCAGTATAAGCGGGAGGGGAAGCTACGAGCAGTACTTC

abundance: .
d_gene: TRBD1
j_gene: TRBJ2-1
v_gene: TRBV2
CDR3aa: CAARGREQFF
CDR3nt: TGTGCCGCCAGGGGGCGGGAGCAGTTCTTC

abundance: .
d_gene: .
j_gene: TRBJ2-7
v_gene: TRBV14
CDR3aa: CASSSLTPGHKYEQYF
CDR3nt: TGTGCCAGCAGCTCGTTAACGCCGGGACATAAGTACGAGCAGTACTTC

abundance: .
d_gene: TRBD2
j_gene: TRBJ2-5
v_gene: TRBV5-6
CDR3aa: CASSPTSGRGVETQYF
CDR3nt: TGTGCCAGCAGCCCTACTAGCGGGAGGGGTGTCGAGACCCAGTACTTC

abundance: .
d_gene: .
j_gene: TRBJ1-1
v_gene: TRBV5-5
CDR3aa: CASSFGTNTEAFF
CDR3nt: TGTGCCAGCAGCTTTGGGACGAACACTGAAGCTTTCTTT

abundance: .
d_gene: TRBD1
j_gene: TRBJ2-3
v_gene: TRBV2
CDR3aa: CASSDWGQYTDTQYF
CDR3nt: TGTGCCAGCAGTGACTGGGGACAGTACACAGATACGCAGTATTTT

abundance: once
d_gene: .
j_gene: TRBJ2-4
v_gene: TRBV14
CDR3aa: CASSQDWSQGHIQYF
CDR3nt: TGTGCCAGCAGCCAAGATTGGTCGCAGGGACACATTCAGTACTTC

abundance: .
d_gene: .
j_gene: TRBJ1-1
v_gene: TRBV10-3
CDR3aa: CAISEIDNLNTEAFF
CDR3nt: TGTGCCATCAGTGAGATCGATAACCTAAACACTGAAGCTTTCTTT

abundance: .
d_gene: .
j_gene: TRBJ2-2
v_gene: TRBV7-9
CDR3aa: CASSLVTGELFF
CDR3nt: TGTGCCAGCAGCTTAGTCACCGGGGAGCTGTTTTTT